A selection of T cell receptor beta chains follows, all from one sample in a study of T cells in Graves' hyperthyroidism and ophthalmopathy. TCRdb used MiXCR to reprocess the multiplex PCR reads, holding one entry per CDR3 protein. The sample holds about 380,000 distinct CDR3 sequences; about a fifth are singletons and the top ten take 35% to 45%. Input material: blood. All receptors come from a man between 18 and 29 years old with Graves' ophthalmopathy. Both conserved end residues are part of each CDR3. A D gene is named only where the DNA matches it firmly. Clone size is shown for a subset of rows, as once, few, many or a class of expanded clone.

CDR3aa: CASSRPGEPQHF
CDR3nt: TGCGCCAGCAGCCGCCCAGGTGAGCCCCAGCATTTT
v_gene: TRBV4-1
abundance: -
j_gene: TRBJ1-5
d_gene: -

CDR3aa: CASSRDNSYGYTF
CDR3nt: TGTGCCAGCAGTCGGGACAATAGCTATGGCTACACCTTC
v_gene: TRBV6-1
abundance: many
j_gene: TRBJ1-2
d_gene: -

CDR3aa: CSAISGGGYYEQYF
CDR3nt: TGCAGTGCTATTAGCGGAGGGGGATACTACGAGCAGTACTTC
v_gene: TRBV20-1
abundance: -
j_gene: TRBJ2-7
d_gene: -

CDR3aa: CASTATGTGGRDTQYF
CDR3nt: TGTGCCAGCACAGCCACCGGGACAGGGGGCAGAGATACGCAGTATTTT
v_gene: TRBV11-3
abundance: -
j_gene: TRBJ2-3
d_gene: TRBD1

CDR3aa: CASSLFGQGGYEQYF
CDR3nt: TGTGCCAGCAGCTTATTCGGGCAGGGAGGGTACGAGCAGTACTTC
v_gene: TRBV7-9
abundance: once
j_gene: TRBJ2-7
d_gene: TRBD2

CDR3aa: CASSLGTVTYEQYF
CDR3nt: TGTGCCAGCAGCCTAGGGACGGTGACCTACGAGCAGTACTTC
v_gene: TRBV11-2
abundance: many
j_gene: TRBJ2-7
d_gene: -

CDR3aa: CASSVSGGAFTGELFF
CDR3nt: TGTGCCAGCAGCGTTAGCGGGGGGGCCTTCACCGGGGAGCTGTTTTTT
v_gene: TRBV9
abundance: -
j_gene: TRBJ2-2
d_gene: TRBD2

CDR3aa: CASSSWDAETQYF
CDR3nt: TGTGCCAGCTCATCCTGGGACGCGGAGACCCAGTACTTC
v_gene: TRBV18
abundance: many
j_gene: TRBJ2-5
d_gene: -

CDR3aa: CASSLGAGDSYEQYF
CDR3nt: TGTGCCAGCAGCTTGGGGGCAGGCGATTCCTACGAGCAGTACTTC
v_gene: TRBV5-4
abundance: few
j_gene: TRBJ2-7
d_gene: -

CDR3aa: CASSLLRATNEKLFF
CDR3nt: TGTGCCAGCAGTTTACTGAGGGCAACTAATGAAAAACTGTTTTTT
v_gene: TRBV27
abundance: -
j_gene: TRBJ1-4
d_gene: -

CDR3aa: CASRLGLGFWETQYF
CDR3nt: TGTGCCAGCAGGTTGGGACTAGGGTTTTGGGAGACCCAGTACTTC
v_gene: TRBV2
abundance: few
j_gene: TRBJ2-5
d_gene: TRBD2

CDR3aa: CASSFDRSTDEQYF
CDR3nt: TGTGCCAGCAGTTTTGACAGGTCAACCGACGAGCAGTACTTC
v_gene: TRBV6-1
abundance: many
j_gene: TRBJ2-7
d_gene: -

CDR3aa: CASSPAQGTEAFF
CDR3nt: TGTGCCAGCTCACCAGCGCAGGGGACTGAAGCTTTCTTT
v_gene: TRBV18
abundance: many
j_gene: TRBJ1-1
d_gene: -

CDR3aa: CASSLPGGETQYF
CDR3nt: TGTGCCAGCAGCTTACCAGGGGGGGAGACCCAGTACTTC
v_gene: TRBV7-6
abundance: once
j_gene: TRBJ2-5
d_gene: -

CDR3aa: CSAPVDGAGELFF
CDR3nt: TGCAGTGCTCCAGTCGACGGGGCCGGGGAGCTGTTTTTT
v_gene: TRBV20-1
abundance: -
j_gene: TRBJ2-2
d_gene: -

CDR3aa: CASSLVGGSNQPQHF
CDR3nt: TGTGCCAGCAGCTTGGTAGGGGGCAGCAATCAGCCCCAGCATTTT
v_gene: TRBV5-5
abundance: many
j_gene: TRBJ1-5
d_gene: TRBD1

CDR3aa: CTSEDRRGAHEQFF
CDR3nt: TGTACCAGCGAAGATCGCCGGGGGGCCCATGAGCAGTTCTTC
v_gene: TRBV3-1
abundance: few
j_gene: TRBJ2-1
d_gene: -

CDR3aa: CASNGGGAEAFF
CDR3nt: TGTGCCAGCAATGGGGGTGGAGCTGAAGCTTTCTTT
v_gene: TRBV27
abundance: many
j_gene: TRBJ1-1
d_gene: -

CDR3aa: CASTLREEQFF
CDR3nt: TGTGCCAGCACCCTTCGGGAAGAGCAGTTCTTC
v_gene: TRBV11-3
abundance: many
j_gene: TRBJ2-1
d_gene: -

CDR3aa: CASSLDRDNYGYTF
CDR3nt: TGTGCCAGCAGCTTAGATCGGGATAACTATGGCTACACCTTC
v_gene: TRBV11-2
abundance: many
j_gene: TRBJ1-2
d_gene: -

CDR3aa: CASSTSFYEQYF
CDR3nt: TGTGCCAGCAGTACAAGTTTCTACGAGCAGTACTTC
v_gene: TRBV2
abundance: many
j_gene: TRBJ2-7
d_gene: -

CDR3aa: CSGGPGTDTQYF
CDR3nt: TGCAGTGGTGGGCCGGGCACAGATACGCAGTATTTT
v_gene: TRBV20-1
abundance: few
j_gene: TRBJ2-3
d_gene: -

CDR3aa: CASRTTGGADTQYF
CDR3nt: TGTGCCAGCAGAACTACAGGGGGCGCAGATACGCAGTATTTT
v_gene: TRBV12-3/TRBV12-4
abundance: many
j_gene: TRBJ2-3
d_gene: TRBD1

CDR3aa: CASSLRQGGNTEAFF
CDR3nt: TGTGCCAGCAGTTTACGACAGGGGGGTAACACTGAAGCTTTCTTT
v_gene: TRBV28
abundance: -
j_gene: TRBJ1-1
d_gene: TRBD1

CDR3aa: CATLEDRYYGYTF
CDR3nt: TGTGCCACCCTTGAGGACAGGTACTATGGCTACACCTTC
v_gene: TRBV6-1
abundance: -
j_gene: TRBJ1-2
d_gene: TRBD1

CDR3aa: CASSESLEQFF
CDR3nt: TGTGCCAGCAGTGAATCCTTGGAGCAGTTCTTC
v_gene: TRBV6-1
abundance: -
j_gene: TRBJ2-1
d_gene: -

CDR3aa: CASTPPGQGAGGNQPQHF
CDR3nt: TGTGCCAGCACCCCTCCAGGACAGGGGGCAGGAGGCAATCAGCCCCAGCATTTT
v_gene: TRBV28
abundance: few
j_gene: TRBJ1-5
d_gene: TRBD1

CDR3aa: CSARVGVPTNEKLFF
CDR3nt: TGCAGTGCCCGGGTTGGGGTCCCAACTAATGAAAAACTGTTTTTT
v_gene: TRBV20-1
abundance: many
j_gene: TRBJ1-4
d_gene: -

CDR3aa: CASSVATAGPDSVAEQYF
CDR3nt: TGTGCCAGCAGCGTAGCTACAGCAGGTCCAGATTCCGTTGCCGAGCAGTACTTC
v_gene: TRBV9
abundance: few
j_gene: TRBJ2-7
d_gene: -

CDR3aa: CASRRARYTF
CDR3nt: TGTGCCAGCAGGCGGGCACGCTACACCTTC
v_gene: TRBV28
abundance: many
j_gene: TRBJ1-2
d_gene: -

CDR3aa: CATARDLNTEAFF
CDR3nt: TGTGCCACCGCAAGGGACCTGAACACTGAAGCTTTCTTT
v_gene: TRBV15
abundance: many
j_gene: TRBJ1-1
d_gene: -

CDR3aa: CASSWDGNTEAFF
CDR3nt: TGTGCCAGCAGTTGGGACGGGAACACTGAAGCTTTCTTT
v_gene: TRBV27
abundance: many
j_gene: TRBJ1-1
d_gene: -

CDR3aa: CASSRNRGLEAFF
CDR3nt: TGTGCCAGCAGCCGAAACAGGGGGCTTGAAGCTTTCTTT
v_gene: TRBV2
abundance: -
j_gene: TRBJ1-1
d_gene: TRBD1

CDR3aa: CSGPHPRNTEAFF
CDR3nt: TGCAGTGGTCCACACCCCCGGAACACTGAAGCTTTCTTT
v_gene: TRBV20-1
abundance: many
j_gene: TRBJ1-1
d_gene: -

CDR3aa: CASRTERSGYTF
CDR3nt: TGTGCCAGCAGGACGGAGAGAAGTGGCTACACCTTC
v_gene: TRBV6-4
abundance: few
j_gene: TRBJ1-2
d_gene: -

CDR3aa: CASSLIITGEAFF
CDR3nt: TGTGCCAGCAGCCTCATTATTACGGGTGAAGCTTTCTTT
v_gene: TRBV12-3/TRBV12-4
abundance: -
j_gene: TRBJ1-1
d_gene: -

CDR3aa: CASSLRGDEAEQYF
CDR3nt: TGTGCCAGCAGCTTAAGGGGGGATGAGGCCGAGCAGTACTTC
v_gene: TRBV7-2
abundance: -
j_gene: TRBJ2-7
d_gene: -

CDR3aa: CASSYLVLDQETQYF
CDR3nt: TGTGCCAGCAGTTACTTAGTGTTAGACCAAGAGACCCAGTACTTC
v_gene: TRBV6-2/TRBV6-3
abundance: many
j_gene: TRBJ2-5
d_gene: -

CDR3aa: CASSSPPGGGEQETQYF
CDR3nt: TGTGCCAGCAGCTCCCCCCCGGGCGGGGGAGAACAAGAGACCCAGTACTTC
v_gene: TRBV7-8
abundance: many
j_gene: TRBJ2-5
d_gene: TRBD2

CDR3aa: CSASLGLDTGELFF
CDR3nt: TGCAGTGCTAGTCTGGGACTAGACACCGGGGAGCTGTTTTTT
v_gene: TRBV20-1
abundance: few
j_gene: TRBJ2-2
d_gene: TRBD2

CDR3aa: CASSPRAGGSTDTQYF
CDR3nt: TGTGCCAGCAGTCCCCGGGCAGGGGGAAGCACAGATACGCAGTATTTT
v_gene: TRBV28
abundance: -
j_gene: TRBJ2-3
d_gene: TRBD1

CDR3aa: CASSFETRGYTF
CDR3nt: TGTGCCAGCAGCTTTGAGACCCGAGGCTACACCTTC
v_gene: TRBV5-5
abundance: many
j_gene: TRBJ1-2
d_gene: -